Each of the 18 T cell receptor beta chains below was sequenced from the same sample in a study of blood T cell repertoires in COVID-19. Generated by immunoSEQ multiplex PCR, the TCRdb table keeps only in-frame clones and is missing some. The sample includes tens of thousands of clones, less than 90% seen only once; the top ten take around 1.4%. The sample comprised peripheral blood. The receptors come from a man between 50 and 59 years old with acute or convalescent COVID-19.

The genes are TRBV19 and TRBJ2-1; 8 positions match TRBD1. Germline-derived CDR1 and CDR2 are LNHDA and SQIVND (reference sequence). The CDR3 length is 13 residues. Unmatched junction bases numbered 4, after V lost 3 bases and J lost 9 bases. CDR3 in amino acids: CASSIQGAGEQFF. Written as DNA, the CDR3 is TGTGCCAGTAGTATCCAGGGGGCTGGTGAGCAGTTCTTC.

This chain links TRBV7-9 with TRBJ2-1; the match to TRBD2 covers 9 bases. V gave up 3 bases and J gave up 5 bases; unmatched junction bases: 5. The CDR3 covers 15 residues. The germline V gene has CDR1 SEHNR and CDR2 FQNEAQ (reference sequence). This CDR3 reads CASSFTSGPHNEQFF. The DNA for the CDR3 is TGTGCCAGCAGCTTTACTAGCGGGCCTCACAATGAGCAGTTCTTC. The full variable domain, its missing parts supplied by reference TRBV7-9 and TRBJ2-1, is DTGVSQNPRHKITKRGQNVTFRCDPISEHNRLYWYRQTLGQGPEFLTYFQNEAQLEKSRLLSDRFSAERPKGSFSTLEIQRTEQGDSAMYLCASSFTSGPHNEQFFGPGTRLTVL.

The CDR3 spells CASSLAPAGVYGYTF. The CDR3 DNA follows: TGTGCCAGCAGCTTGGCTCCGGCGGGAGTCTATGGCTACACCTTC. The chain has TRBV7-9 and TRBJ1-2, with D uncertain. Germline-derived CDR1 and CDR2 are SEHNR and FQNEAQ (reference sequence). V was pared by 3 bases and J by 4 bases, with 15 bases between. This CDR3 has 15 amino acids.

This chain's CDR3 is CASRTETSGSQYF. DNA of the CDR3: TGTGCCAGCAGGACAGAAACTAGCGGCAGTCAGTACTTC. The J gene is TRBJ2-4, the V gene TRBV2, with 8 nucleotides matching TRBD2. The junction had 10 bases not matched to a gene; V was cut back by 6 bases and J by 12 bases. The V gene's germline CDR1 is SNHLY and CDR2 FYNNEI. The CDR3 has 13 amino acids.

The chain uses TRBV7-8 and TRBJ1-5, with D possibly being TRBD1 (5 bases). The V gene lost 4 bases and the J gene lost 3 bases, with 13 bases spanning the gap. The germline CDR1 and CDR2 sequences are SGHVS and FQNEAQ. The CDR3 runs 15 residues. The CDR3 loop is CASSSDGGFNQPQHF. The CDR3 DNA reads as TGTGCCAGCAGCTCCGACGGGGGATTCAATCAGCCCCAGCATTTT.

The V call is TRBV5-1, the J call TRBJ2-1; TRBD1 is a possible D gene (5 bases). This CDR3 comprises 13 residues. CDR1 and CDR2 (germline): SGHRS, YFSETQ. Between the trimmed V and J ends, which lost 4 bases and 0 bases, there was a span of 5 bases. The CDR3 region has the DNA TGCGCCAGCAGCGACAGCTCCTACAATGAGCAGTTCTTC. Translated: CASSDSSYNEQFF.

CDR3 amino acids: CASSYDRDVGYTF. For the CDR3, the DNA is TGTGCCAGCAGTTACGACAGGGATGTAGGCTACACCTTC. The chain recombines TRBV6-5 with TRBJ1-2; 7 bases are a match to TRBD1. The CDR3 consists of 13 residues. The germline V gene has CDR1 MNHEY and CDR2 SVGAGI. V shed 2 bases and J 8 bases; nucleotides not matched to a gene: 5.

This chain links TRBV6-5 with TRBJ2-1, with TRBD2 matching 9 bases. CDR1 is MNHEY, CDR2 SVGAGI, per germline. V lost 11 bases, J lost 7 bases, and 6 bases stayed unmatched. The CDR3 extends over 12 amino acids. The CDR3 sequence is CAARGGENEQFF. Here the CDR3 DNA reads TGTGCCGCGCGGGGGGGAGAGAATGAGCAGTTCTTC.

This clone was seen only a few times. This chain connects TRBV21-1 to TRBJ2-1; the table assigns TRBD2, which was not confirmed against the DNA. TRBV21-1 is noted as a pseudogene. The CDR3 is 16 residues long. CDR3 loop: CASSKGSGYDYNEQFF. The DNA of the CDR3 is TGTGCCAGCAGCAAAGGGTCCGGGTACGATTACAATGAGCAGTTCTTC.

This sequence joins TRBV14 and TRBJ2-1, with a tentative D call TRBD1 (6 bases). This CDR3 comprises 11 residues. The germline V and J ends were trimmed by 3 bases and 12 bases, with 9 bases remaining between them. The germline V gene has CDR1 SGHDN and CDR2 FVKESK. Here the CDR3 reads CASSQRGGQFF. Written as DNA, the CDR3 is TGTGCCAGCAGCCAGAGAGGGGGGCAGTTCTTC.

V usage is TRBV6-5 and J usage is TRBJ1-4; TRBD1 matches 9 bases. Germline V CDR1 and CDR2: MNHEY, SVGAGI. This CDR3 contains 15 residues. The trim removed 6 bases at V and 1 base at J, leaving 3 bases unmatched. The CDR3, as DNA: TGTGCCAGCAGCGGACAGGGGAGAACTAATGAAAAACTGTTTTTT. Its translation: CASSGQGRTNEKLFF.

This rearrangement joins TRBV5-1 to TRBJ2-1, with D possibly TRBD2 on 5 matching bases. This CDR3 comprises 15 residues. Germline CDR1 SGHRS, CDR2 YFSETQ. V was clipped by 0 bases and J by 6 bases, with 13 bases between them. The CDR3 spells CASSLEASRTNEQFF. CDR3 nucleotide sequence: TGCGCCAGCAGCTTGGAGGCTAGCCGAACCAATGAGCAGTTCTTC.

The rearrangement uses TRBV7-2 and TRBJ2-1; D is perhaps TRBD1 (5 bases). The V and J ends lost 1 base and 10 bases respectively, with 11 bases between them. This CDR3 comprises 13 residues. CDR1 SGHTA and CDR2 FQGNSA come from the germline V gene. The chain's CDR3 is CASSLDWKGEQFF. The CDR3 region has the DNA TGTGCCAGCAGCTTAGACTGGAAGGGGGAGCAGTTCTTC.

V is TRBV5-1 and J is TRBJ1-3; D is possibly TRBD1 (5 bases). The CDR3 loop spans 16 amino acids. V was shortened by 4 bases and J by 3 bases, with 17 bases between the two germline ends. Germline-derived CDR1 and CDR2 are SGHRS and YFSETQ. CDR3 residues: CASSTEDGGGGNTIYF. The CDR3 nucleotides read TGCGCCAGCAGCACCGAGGACGGGGGAGGTGGAAACACCATATATTTT.

The gene calls are TRBV7-2 and TRBJ1-4, with 10 positions matching TRBD1. CDR1 and CDR2 from the germline V gene are SGHTA and FQGNSA. This CDR3 contains 17 residues. J was trimmed by 8 bases and V by 3 bases; bases with no gene match: 12. Here the CDR3 DNA reads TGTGCCAGCAGCTTCATTCCCGGGACAGGGGCAAGGGAAAAACTGTTTTTT. Protein product: CASSFIPGTGAREKLFF.

This chain links TRBV10-3 with TRBJ1-3, with D uncertain. The CDR3 has 15 residues. V was trimmed by 8 bases and J by 0 bases, leaving 14 bases between them. Germline-derived CDR1 and CDR2 are ENHRY and SYGVKD. The CDR3 here is CAIEVPGNSGNTIYF. CDR3 in DNA: TGTGCCATCGAGGTGCCCGGGAACTCTGGAAACACCATATATTTT.

The rearrangement links TRBV19 to TRBJ1-5; 7 bases are a match to TRBD1. Germline trimming cut 4 bases from V and 0 bases from J; bases unmatched to any gene: 3. This CDR3 is built from 15 residues. Germline V gene data show CDR1 as LNHDA and CDR2 as SQIVND (reference sequence). The CDR3 sequence: CASSTGTASNQPQHF. Here the CDR3 DNA reads TGTGCCAGTAGTACTGGGACAGCTAGCAATCAGCCCCAGCATTTT.

This clone appeared a single time. The chain has TRBV7-9 and TRBJ2-5; the D gene is possibly TRBD2 (5 bases). Germline V lookup: CDR1 SEHNR, CDR2 FQNEAQ (reference sequence). This CDR3 is 15 amino acids long. The V gene lost 5 bases and the J gene lost 5 bases, with 18 bases spanning the gap. The chain's CDR3 is CASSPPMREWETQYF. The CDR3 region has the DNA TGTGCCAGCAGCCCCCCGATGAGGGAGTGGGAGACCCAGTACTTC.